The entry below describes one TCR beta chain. Its target antigen remains unknown. Per-base qualities were not stored, and no clone one base away is much larger. These data belong to a study of blood T cell repertoires in COVID-19 (TCRdb year 2020). Context from the whole study: Samples from collaborators originated in the United States, Italy and Spain and spanned both the acute and convalescent phases of COVID-19. The material from the prospective study consisted of cDNA or gDNA derived from T cells, B-cell-depleted T cells, or PBMCs. Subjects who had been exposed to COVID-19, were actively infected with it, or had recovered from it provided the deeply sampled blood TCRbeta repertoires that made up the dataset. A freely available public database, intended as a resource for researchers studying the immune response to SARS-CoV-2, is where the repertoires were released. Samples were obtained from the ongoing ImmuneRACE study (first 160 participants) and from 1,254 subjects provided by 6 global collaborators. A de-identified subject ID, COVID-19 status, age in years and sex were almost always included in the sample metadata. Where available, HLA class I and class II types were taken from metadata supplied by the sample provider and were not determined by assay-based typing. Overall study outcomes, separate from this receptor: Clinical and demographic metadata were provided uncurated, with the amount varying by source and participant.

Collaborating institutions collected whole blood in K2EDTA tubes following their own protocols. For TCRbeta analysis, collaborator samples were shipped as frozen whole blood, as isolated PBMCs, or as DNA extracted from either sample type. There are 15 amino acids in the CDR3, from cysteine to phenylalanine inclusive. This entry keeps only the CDR3 DNA: 45 bases, framed from base 1. Deletion took 5 bases off V and 2 bases off J, with a span of 13 bases between the germline ends. Reading the germline V gene (reference sequence) gives CDR1 SEHNR and CDR2 FQNEAQ. TCRbeta CDR3 regions were amplified from genomic DNA using the immunoSEQ Assay, a bias-controlled multiplex PCR. In the authors' own workflow: Within the assay, amplification of reference gene primers was used to estimate how many nucleated cells each sample contained. To quantify the absolute abundance of each unique TCRbeta CDR3 rearrangement, sequence reads were collapsed and filtered. For each sample, productive Simpson clonality was calculated as the square root of Simpson's diversity index across productive rearrangements. Not all clones reach the TCRdb copy of this immuneACCESS table, which keeps in-frame sequences only. Checked studies attribute under half of the gap to unresolved V genes and leave the rest unexplained. The V and J calls and clone size are taken from that table; D and trimming were inferred from the DNA. In all, the sample holds more than 80,000 clones, and over 75% of those were seen once. 11% of the sample lies in the top ten.

This TCR was recovered from an elderly man with acute or convalescent COVID-19. The chain was built from TRBV7-9 and TRBJ1-5; TRBD1 is a weak D gene call, 6 bases matching. The specimen was peripheral blood. In nucleotides, the sequence is TGTGCCAGCAGCCCCGGACAGTCGGGCAATCAGCCCCAGCATTTT. Its coded protein is CASSPGQSGNQPQHF.